This T cell receptor (beta chain) stems from a study of T-cell memory formation after mild COVID-19. Study outcomes and limitations: Memory cells collected pre-infection included some clones that later responded, suggesting cross-reactive memory joined.

With regard to this clonotype: Its antigen is unknown.

TCRdb re-called the 5' RACE reads with MiXCR, one entry per CDR3 protein. The sample contains about 270,000 distinct CDR3 sequences, around 17% of which appear only once. Sequences were obtained from PBMCs or a T cell subset sorted from them (not recorded which). The source of this sequence is a young man who had mild COVID-19 (a few samples of this study predate the infection). Cell type and time point are not known.

CDR3 sequence: CASSLGDYYNEQFF. The CDR3 DNA follows: TGCGCCAGCAGCTTGGGTGACTACTACAATGAGCAGTTCTTC. The chain couples TRBV5-1 to TRBJ2-1, with D maybe TRBD2 (5 bases). CDR3 size: 14 residues. Germline assignment: CDR1 SGHRS and CDR2 YFSETQ. The V end lost 0 bases, the J end lost 3 bases, and 7 bases lay between the germline ends.